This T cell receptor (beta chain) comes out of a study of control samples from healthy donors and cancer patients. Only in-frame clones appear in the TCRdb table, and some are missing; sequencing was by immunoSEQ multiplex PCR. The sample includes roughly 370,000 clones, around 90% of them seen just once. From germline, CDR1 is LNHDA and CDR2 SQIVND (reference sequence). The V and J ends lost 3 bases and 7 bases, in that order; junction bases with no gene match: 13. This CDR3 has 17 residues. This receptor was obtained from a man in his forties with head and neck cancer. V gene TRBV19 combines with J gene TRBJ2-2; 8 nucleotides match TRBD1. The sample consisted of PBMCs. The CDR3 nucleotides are TGTGCCAGTAGTATGCACTCTGGGCAGGGGGCGAACGGGGAGCTGTTTTTT. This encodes CASSMHSGQGANGELFF.